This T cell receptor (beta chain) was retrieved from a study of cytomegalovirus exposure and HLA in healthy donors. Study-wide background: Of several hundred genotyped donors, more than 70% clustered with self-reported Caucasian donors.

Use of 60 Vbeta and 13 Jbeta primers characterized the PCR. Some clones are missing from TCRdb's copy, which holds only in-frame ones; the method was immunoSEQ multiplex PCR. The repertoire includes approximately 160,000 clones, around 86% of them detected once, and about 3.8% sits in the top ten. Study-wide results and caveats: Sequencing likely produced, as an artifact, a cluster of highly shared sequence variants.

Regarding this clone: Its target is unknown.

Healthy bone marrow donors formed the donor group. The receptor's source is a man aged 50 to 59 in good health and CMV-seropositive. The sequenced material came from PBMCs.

In DNA form, the CDR3 reads TGCGCCAGCAGCCAGGACGGGACTCCCTACAATGAGCAGTTCTTC. Protein sequence: CASSQDGTPYNEQFF. The chain joins TRBV5-1 to TRBJ2-1; TRBD2 might be the D (6 bases). Germline V CDR1 and CDR2: SGHRS, YFSETQ. Trimming shortened V by 4 bases and J by 2 bases, and 13 bases separated the two germline ends. The CDR3 length is 15 residues. Filled out from reference TRBV5-1 and TRBJ2-1, the complete variable domain reads KAGVTQTPRYLIKTRGQQVTLSCSPISGHRSVSWYQQTPGQGLQFLFEYFSETQRNKGNFPGRFSGRQFSNSRSEMNVSTLELGDSALYLCASSQDGTPYNEQFFGPGTRLTVL.